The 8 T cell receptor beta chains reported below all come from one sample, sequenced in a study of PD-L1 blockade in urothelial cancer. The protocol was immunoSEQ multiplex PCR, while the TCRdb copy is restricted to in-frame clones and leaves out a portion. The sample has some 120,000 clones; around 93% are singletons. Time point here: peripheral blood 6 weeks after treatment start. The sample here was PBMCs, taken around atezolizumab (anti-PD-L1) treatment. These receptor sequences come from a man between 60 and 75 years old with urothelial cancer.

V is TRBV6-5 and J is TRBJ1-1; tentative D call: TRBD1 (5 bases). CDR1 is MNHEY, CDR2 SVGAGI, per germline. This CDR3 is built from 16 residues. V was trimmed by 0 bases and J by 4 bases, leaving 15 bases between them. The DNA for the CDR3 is TGTGCCAGCAGTTACTCTTCAGGCCTCGGGGGCACTGAAGCTTTCTTT. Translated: CASSYSSGLGGTEAFF.

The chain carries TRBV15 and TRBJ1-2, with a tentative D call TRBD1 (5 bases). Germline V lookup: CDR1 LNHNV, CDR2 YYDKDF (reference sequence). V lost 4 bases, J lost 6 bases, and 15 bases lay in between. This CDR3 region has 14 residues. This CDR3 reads CATSTVGGEDGYTF. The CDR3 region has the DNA TGTGCCACCAGCACCGTCGGGGGGGAGGATGGCTACACCTTC. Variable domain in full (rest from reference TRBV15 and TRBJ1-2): DAMVIQNPRYQVTQFGKPVTLSCSQTLNHNVMYWYQQKSSQAPKLLFHYYDKDFNNEADTPDNFQSRRPNTSFCFLDIRSPGLGDTAMYLCATSTVGGEDGYTFGSGTRLTVV.

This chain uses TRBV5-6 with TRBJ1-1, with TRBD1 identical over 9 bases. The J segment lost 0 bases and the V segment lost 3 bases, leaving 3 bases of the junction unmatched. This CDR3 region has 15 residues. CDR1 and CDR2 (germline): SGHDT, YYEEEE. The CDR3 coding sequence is TGTGCCAGCAGCTCAACAGGGGGCTTGAACACTGAAGCTTTCTTT. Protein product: CASSSTGGLNTEAFF.

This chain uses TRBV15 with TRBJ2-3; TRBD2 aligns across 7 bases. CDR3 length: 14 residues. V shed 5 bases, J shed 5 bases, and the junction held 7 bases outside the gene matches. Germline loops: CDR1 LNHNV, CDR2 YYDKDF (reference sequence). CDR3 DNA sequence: TGTGCCACCAGCGGCCAAGCGGGGTTAGATACGCAGTATTTT. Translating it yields CATSGQAGLDTQYF.

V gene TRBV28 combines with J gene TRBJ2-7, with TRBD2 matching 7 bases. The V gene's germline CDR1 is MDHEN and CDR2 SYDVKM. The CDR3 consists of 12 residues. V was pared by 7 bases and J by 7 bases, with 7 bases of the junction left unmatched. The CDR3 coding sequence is TGTGCCAGCATCGCTTGGGGGGGGGAGCAGTACTTC. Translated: CASIAWGGEQYF. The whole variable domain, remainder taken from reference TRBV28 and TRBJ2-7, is DVKVTQSSRYLVKRTGEKVFLECVQDMDHENMFWYRQDPGLGLRLIYFSYDVKMKEKGDIPEGYSVSREKKERFSLILESASTNQTSMYLCASIAWGGEQYFGPGTRLTVT.

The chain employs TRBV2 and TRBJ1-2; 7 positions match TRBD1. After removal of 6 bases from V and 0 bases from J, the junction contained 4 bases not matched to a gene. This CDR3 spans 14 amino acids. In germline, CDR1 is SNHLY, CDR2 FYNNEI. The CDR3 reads CASSWDRTNYGYTF. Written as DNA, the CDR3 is TGTGCCAGCAGCTGGGACAGAACTAACTATGGCTACACCTTC.

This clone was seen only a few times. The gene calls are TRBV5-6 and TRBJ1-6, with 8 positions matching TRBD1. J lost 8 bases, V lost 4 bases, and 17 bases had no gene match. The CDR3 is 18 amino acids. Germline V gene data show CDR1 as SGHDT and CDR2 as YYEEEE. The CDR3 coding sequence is TGTGCCAGCAGCACCGGGACAGGTATTTTTTGGGAACATTCACCCCTCCACTTT. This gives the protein CASSTGTGIFWEHSPLHF.

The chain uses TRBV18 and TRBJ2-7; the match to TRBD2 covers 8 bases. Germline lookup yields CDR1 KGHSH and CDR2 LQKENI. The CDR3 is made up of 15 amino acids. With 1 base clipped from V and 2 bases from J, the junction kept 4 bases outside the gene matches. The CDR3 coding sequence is TGTGCCAGCTCACCACTTATCGGGGGGGCCTACGAGCAGTACTTC. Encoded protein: CASSPLIGGAYEQYF. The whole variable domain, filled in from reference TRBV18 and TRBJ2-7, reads NAGVMQNPRHLVRRRGQEARLRCSPMKGHSHVYWYRQLPEEGLKFMVYLQKENIIDESGMPKERFSAEFPKEGPSILRIQQVVRGDSAAYFCASSPLIGGAYEQYFGPGTRLTVT.